Given below is one TCR beta chain in context. Its antigen is not identified. Assay used: immunoSEQ multiplex PCR; TCRdb lists only in-frame clones, some missing. The repertoire consists of some 70,000 clones, with over 85% occurring once and the leading ten covering approximately 10%. The germline CDR1 and CDR2 sequences are SGHVS and FQNEAQ. Trimming cost V 5 bases and J 1 base; bases outside gene matches: 11. The CDR3 contains 16 residues. Unstimulated regulatory T cells (CD4+CD25+CD127-), CD4+CD25- non-regulatory cells, CD4 and CD8 cells were FACS-sorted from thawed PBMCs. This sample was included in a study of Tregs in tolerant kidney transplant recipients. The wider study: Recipients received nonmyeloablative bone marrow transplants from related graft donors, with transient mixed chimerism.

Study-level findings and limits: Expanding Tregs on activated donor B cells appeared to best identify donor-specific TCRbeta clones. Donor-specific Treg expansion exceeded global Treg expansion in tolerant patients, suggesting antigen drive.

The TCR sequence derives from a human donor who received a combined kidney and bone marrow transplant. Sample: CD8+ T cells from blood, taken before the transplant. J is TRBJ2-7 and V is TRBV7-8, with 7 bases lining up with TRBD1. The DNA for the CDR3 is TGTGCCAGCAGCACCATACCGGGACAGACATCCTACGAGCAGTACTTC. It codes for CASSTIPGQTSYEQYF.